This passage covers 15 T cell receptor beta chains from one sample sequenced in a study of a mutant IDH1 vaccine in newly diagnosed glioma. Time point described: week 5, during vaccination. Vaccine doses each comprised 300 ug of mutant IDH1 20-mer peptide, with topical imiquimod. The antigens for these receptors are not known. Data came from immunoSEQ multiplex PCR; TCRdb stores just in-frame clones and leaves some out. The table records 50,000 to 75,000 clones, approximately 79% of them present only once. Specimen: PBMCs, collected from a glioma patient whose treatment included an IDH1 peptide vaccine. Source of these receptors: a woman aged 45-65 years with glioma.

The chain joins TRBV19 to TRBJ1-2; TRBD1 matches at 8 bases. Germline V CDR1 and CDR2: LNHDA, SQIVND (reference sequence). V shed 7 bases and J 5 bases; nucleotides not matched to a gene: 9. The CDR3 consists of 14 residues. CDR3 DNA: TGTGCCAGTACTAAGACAGGGGAGAGGTATGGCTACACCTTC. This sequence encodes CASTKTGERYGYTF.

This clone was recorded only once. The V gene is TRBV7-9, the J gene TRBJ2-5; the match to TRBD1 covers 9 bases. The trim removed 5 bases at V and 5 bases at J, leaving 12 bases unmatched. The germline CDR1 and CDR2 sequences are SEHNR and FQNEAQ (reference sequence). The CDR3 runs 16 residues. The CDR3 sequence is CASSPTGTGFRETQYF. DNA for the CDR3: TGTGCCAGCAGCCCTACGGGGACAGGGTTTCGGGAGACCCAGTACTTC.

This chain joins TRBV9 and TRBJ1-6; no definite D call. CDR1 and CDR2 (germline): SGDLS, YYNGEE. The germline V and J ends were trimmed by 4 bases and 7 bases, with 9 bases remaining between them. CDR3 size: 13 residues. CDR3 protein: CASSPPQNSPLHF. CDR3 DNA: TGTGCCAGCAGCCCTCCCCAGAATTCACCCCTCCACTTT. The whole variable domain, filled in from reference TRBV9 and TRBJ1-6, reads DSGVTQTPKHLITATGQRVTLRCSPRSGDLSVYWYQQSLDQGLQFLIQYYNGEERAKGNILERFSAQQFPDLHSELNLSSLELGDSALYFCASSPPQNSPLHFGNGTRLTVT.

The gene calls are TRBV5-1 and TRBJ1-2; 7 bases map to TRBD1. Germline lookup yields CDR1 SGHRS and CDR2 YFSETQ. The ends lost 0 bases at V and 4 bases at J; junction bases unmatched: 6. This CDR3 comprises 15 residues. CDR3: CASSLGQGERYGYTF. The CDR3 DNA follows: TGCGCCAGCAGCTTGGGACAGGGAGAACGCTATGGCTACACCTTC.

The chain has TRBV6-4 and TRBJ1-6; D possibly corresponds to TRBD1 (5 bases). This CDR3 comprises 12 residues. Germline V gene sequence: CDR1 MRHNA, CDR2 SNTAGT. The V and J ends lost 2 bases and 9 bases respectively, with 5 bases between them. DNA of the CDR3: TGTGCCAGCAGTGACGGGACTTCACCCCTCCACTTT. Protein sequence: CASSDGTSPLHF.

The gene calls are TRBV6-1 and TRBJ1-6; D gene ambiguous. Trimming pared 7 bases from V and 10 bases from J, leaving 17 bases between. From germline, CDR1 is MNHNS and CDR2 SASEGT. The CDR3 is 14 residues long. The CDR3 reads CASTSGYPGSPLHF. CDR3 nucleotides: TGTGCCAGCACGTCGGGGTACCCGGGGTCACCCCTCCACTTT.

The chain joins TRBV29-1 to TRBJ2-5, with TRBD2 matching 9 bases. The germline V gene has CDR1 SQVTM and CDR2 ANQGSEA. This CDR3 spans 16 amino acids. J was trimmed by 5 bases and V by 0 bases; bases with no gene match: 10. CDR3 in DNA: TGCAGCGTTGAAGATTTGGGGCGGGGGGGCCTTGAGACCCAGTACTTC. Translation: CSVEDLGRGGLETQYF.

The chain has TRBV4-1 and TRBJ2-1; D is unresolved. Trimming removed 3 bases from V and 3 bases from J, with 6 bases in between. This CDR3 has 13 amino acids. Germline values: CDR1 MGHRA, CDR2 YSYEKL. The CDR3 loop reads CASSHPGYNEQFF. CDR3 DNA: TGCGCCAGCAGCCACCCAGGCTACAATGAGCAGTTCTTC.

V gene TRBV5-8 combines with J gene TRBJ2-5; tentative D call: TRBD2 (6 bases). Germline V gene data show CDR1 as SGHTS and CDR2 as YDEGEE. V lost 4 bases, J lost 1 base, and 14 bases lay in between. The CDR3 has 15 residues. The chain's CDR3 is CASSPGATLQETQYF. The CDR3 nucleotides read TGTGCCAGCAGCCCGGGAGCGACACTCCAAGAGACCCAGTACTTC.

V gene TRBV7-9 combines with J gene TRBJ2-7; D is unresolved. Trimming removed 1 base at V and 5 bases at J, with 9 bases between. The V gene's germline CDR1 is SEHNR and CDR2 FQNEAQ (reference sequence). This CDR3 is built from 13 residues. DNA of the CDR3: TGTGCCAGCAGCTTAGGGCAATTCGACGAGCAGTACTTC. Translating gives CASSLGQFDEQYF.

The chain recombines TRBV27 with TRBJ1-4; TRBD1 matches at 7 bases. This CDR3 has 14 amino acids. The germline V gene encodes CDR1 MNHEY and CDR2 SMNVEV (reference sequence). J lost 4 bases, V lost 6 bases, and 5 bases had no gene match. CDR3 nucleotides: TGTGCCAGCAGACGGACAGGTTTTAATGAAAAACTGTTTTTT. This translates into CASRRTGFNEKLFF. Supplemented by reference TRBV27 and TRBJ1-4, the full variable domain reads EAQVTQNPRYLITVTGKKLTVTCSQNMNHEYMSWYRQDPGLGLRQIYYSMNVEVTDKGDVPEGYKVSRKEKRNFPLILESPSPNQTSLYFCASRRTGFNEKLFFGSGTQLSVL.

V gene TRBV6-1 combines with J gene TRBJ2-2; D is perhaps TRBD2 (5 bases). Trimming left V 4 bases short and J 4 bases short, with 7 bases between. Looked up from germline, CDR1 is MNHNS and CDR2 is SASEGT. CDR3 length equals 13 residues. CDR3 region: CASSVTSTGELFF. As DNA, the CDR3 is TGTGCCAGCAGTGTAACTAGCACCGGGGAGCTGTTTTTT.

Only one count was recorded for this clone. The rearrangement uses TRBV4-1 and TRBJ2-3; TRBD2 matches at 10 bases. The length of the CDR3 is 17 residues. The J segment lost 5 bases and the V segment lost 1 base, leaving 9 bases of the junction unmatched. CDR1 is MGHRA and CDR2 is YSYEKL in the germline V gene. CDR3 nucleotide sequence: TGCGCCAGCAGCCAAGCTCAAGCGGGGGGGCCCGGAGATACGCAGTATTTT. Translated, it gives CASSQAQAGGPGDTQYF.

The V gene is TRBV29-1, the J gene TRBJ1-1, with D possibly matching TRBD1 (6 bases). The CDR3 contains 14 residues. Trimming removed 7 bases from V and 0 bases from J, with 15 bases in between. Germline V gene sequence: CDR1 SQVTM, CDR2 ANQGSEA. CDR3 in amino acids: CSASKGTLNTEAFF. CDR3 sequence (DNA): TGCAGCGCTTCGAAGGGGACATTGAACACTGAAGCTTTCTTT.

The chain has TRBV9 and TRBJ1-4; possibly TRBD1 for D (5 bases). The ends were cut back, 0 bases at V and 7 bases at J, with 10 bases in the middle. The germline V gene has CDR1 SGDLS and CDR2 YYNGEE. This CDR3 spans 14 amino acids. For the CDR3, the DNA is TGTGCCAGCAGCGTAGGTCAGGGTGGTGAAAAACTGTTTTTT. The encoded protein is CASSVGQGGEKLFF.